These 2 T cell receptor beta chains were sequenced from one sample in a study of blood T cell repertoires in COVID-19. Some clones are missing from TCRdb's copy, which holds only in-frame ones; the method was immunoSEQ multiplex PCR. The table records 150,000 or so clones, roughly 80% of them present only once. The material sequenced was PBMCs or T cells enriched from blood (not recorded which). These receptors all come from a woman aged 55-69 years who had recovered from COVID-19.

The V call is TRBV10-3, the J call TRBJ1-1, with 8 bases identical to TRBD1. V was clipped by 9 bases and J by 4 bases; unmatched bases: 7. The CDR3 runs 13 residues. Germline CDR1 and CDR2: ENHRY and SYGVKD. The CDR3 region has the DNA TGTGCCATGCGCCAGGGGGCCCGCACTGAAGCTTTCTTT. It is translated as CAMRQGARTEAFF.

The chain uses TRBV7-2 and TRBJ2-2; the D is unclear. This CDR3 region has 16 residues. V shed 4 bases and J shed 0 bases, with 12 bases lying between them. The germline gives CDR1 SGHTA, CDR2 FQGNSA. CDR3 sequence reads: CASSSRLNPNTGELFF. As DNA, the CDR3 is TGTGCCAGCAGCTCCCGACTTAATCCGAACACCGGGGAGCTGTTTTTT.